The 5 T cell receptor beta chains presented below share a single source sample, sequenced in a study of blood T cell repertoires in COVID-19. Sequencing was performed with immunoSEQ multiplex PCR; in TCRdb, only in-frame clones are kept and a portion is missing. The sample contains more than 50,000 clones, around 83% of which appear only once. Sequencing was done on a sample of peripheral blood. These receptors were taken from a human donor in a cohort sampled during active COVID-19.

This chain links TRBV5-1 with TRBJ2-2; 14 bases match TRBD2. Germline CDR1 SGHRS, CDR2 YFSETQ. V was clipped by 4 bases and J by 6 bases; unmatched bases: 5. The length of the CDR3 is 16 residues. The CDR3 DNA is TGCGCCAGCAGCATAGGACTAGCGGGGGGCCCCGGGGAGCTGTTTTTT. It translates to CASSIGLAGGPGELFF.

V usage is TRBV5-6 and J usage is TRBJ2-5; D perhaps matches TRBD2 (6 bases). Judging by the DNA end, TRBJ2-7 fits better; the J call may be wrong. The CDR3 runs 14 residues. Per the germline V gene, CDR1 is SGHDT and CDR2 is YYEEEE. The CDR3 here is CASSLSGVPYEQYF. The CDR3 DNA reads TGTGCCAGCAGCTTGTCGGGGGTACCCTACGAGCAGTACTTC.

This rearrangement joins TRBV15 to TRBJ2-3; 8 bases match TRBD2. CDR1 is LNHNV, CDR2 YYDKDF, per germline (reference sequence). The CDR3 contains 18 residues. V gave up 0 bases and J gave up 4 bases; unmatched junction bases: 12. DNA for the CDR3: TGTGCCACCAGCAGAGATCCCCTGGGACTGACTAGCGCAGATACGCAGTATTTT. Its translation is CATSRDPLGLTSADTQYF.

The gene calls are TRBV11-2 and TRBJ1-2; TRBD1 might be the D (6 bases). This CDR3 spans 12 amino acids. Germline V gene sequence: CDR1 SGHAT, CDR2 FQNNGV. V shed 5 bases and J shed 8 bases, with 12 bases lying between them. CDR3 protein: CASSLQGNGYTF. The CDR3 DNA is TGTGCCAGCAGCCTACAGGGAAACGGCTACACCTTC.

This chain links TRBV2 with TRBJ2-7; 9 bases line up with TRBD1. The germline V gene encodes CDR1 SNHLY and CDR2 FYNNEI. The CDR3 is 13 residues long. V shed 7 bases, J shed 6 bases, and the junction held 7 bases outside the gene matches. The CDR3 region has the DNA TGTGCCAGCAACCGGGACAGGGCGGGCGAGCAGTACTTC. It is translated as CASNRDRAGEQYF. Filled out from reference TRBV2 and TRBJ2-7, the complete variable domain reads EPEVTQTPSHQVTQMGQEVILRCVPISNHLYFYWYRQILGQKVEFLVSFYNNEISEKSEIFDDQFSVERPDGSNFTLKIRSTKLEDSAMYFCASNRDRAGEQYFGPGTRLTVT.